The entry below describes one T cell receptor (beta chain). Alpha and beta constant region primers primed reverse transcription for blood and skin samples. TCRdb re-called the 5' RACE reads with MiXCR, one entry per CDR3 protein. The repertoire holds approximately 27,000 distinct CDR3 sequences, with under 25% as singletons. This sample is part of a study of naive and memory T cell subsets. Germline lookup yields CDR1 DFQATT and CDR2 SNEGSKA (reference sequence). The V end lost 0 bases, the J end lost 6 bases, and 15 bases lay between the germline ends. This CDR3 has 14 amino acids. Whole blood, 2 to 2.5 ml, came from adult healthy volunteers.

J is TRBJ2-7 and V is TRBV20-1; no clear D gene. The source of this sequence is a female donor in good health. This CDR3 reads CSARDSGGIGEQYF. The CDR3 nucleotides are TGCAGTGCTAGAGATTCGGGCGGTATCGGCGAGCAGTACTTC.